This T cell receptor (beta chain) was documented in a study of cytomegalovirus exposure and HLA in healthy donors. In the case of this clone: Its specificity is unknown.

PCR was performed using 60 Vbeta and 13 Jbeta primers. The data were produced by immunoSEQ multiplex PCR, yet TCRdb's version contains in-frame clones alone and is incomplete. The sample carries about 83,000 clones, about 70% recorded once. The CDR3 contains 19 residues. V was clipped by 1 base and J by 2 bases, with 21 bases between them. Germline CDR1 and CDR2: MGHRA and YSYEKL. The study's findings and limits: In a later analysis, productive TCRs from donors in an Asian-associated ancestry cluster reportedly carried fewer N-insertions than the cohort mean. Rates of TCR association differed by HLA locus in a later analysis, with DRB1 highest and HLA-C lowest.

The rearrangement joins TRBV4-1 to TRBJ1-5; the D gene is possibly TRBD1 (6 bases). This clonotype was sampled from a man between 60 and 70 years old in good health and CMV-seronegative. The sample taken for sequencing was PBMCs. The CDR3, as DNA: TGCGCCAGCAGCCAAGGAGCCGGGGGGCTTGGGGGTGGCAATCAGCCCCAGCATTTT. This codes for CASSQGAGGLGGGNQPQHF.